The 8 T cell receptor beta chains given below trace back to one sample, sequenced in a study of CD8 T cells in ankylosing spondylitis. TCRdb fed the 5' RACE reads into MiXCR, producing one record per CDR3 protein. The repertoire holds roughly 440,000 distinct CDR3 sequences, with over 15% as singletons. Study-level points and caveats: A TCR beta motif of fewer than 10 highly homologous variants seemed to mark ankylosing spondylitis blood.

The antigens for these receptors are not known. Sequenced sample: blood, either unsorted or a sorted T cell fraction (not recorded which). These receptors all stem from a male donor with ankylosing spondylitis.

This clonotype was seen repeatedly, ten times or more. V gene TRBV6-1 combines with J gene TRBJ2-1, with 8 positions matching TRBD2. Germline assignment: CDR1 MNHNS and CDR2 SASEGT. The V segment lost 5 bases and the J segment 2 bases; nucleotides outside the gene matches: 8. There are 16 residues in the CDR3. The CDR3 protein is CASSPGLAATYNEQFF. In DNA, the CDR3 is TGTGCCAGCAGTCCCGGACTAGCAGCGACCTACAATGAGCAGTTCTTC.

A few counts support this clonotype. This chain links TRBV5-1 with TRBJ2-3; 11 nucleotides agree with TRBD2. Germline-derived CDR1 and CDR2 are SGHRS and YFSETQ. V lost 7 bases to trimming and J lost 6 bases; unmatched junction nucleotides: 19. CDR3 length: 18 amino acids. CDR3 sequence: CASCRGGTSGGPQDTQYF. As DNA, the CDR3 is TGCGCCAGCTGCCGGGGGGGCACTAGCGGGGGTCCACAGGATACGCAGTATTTT.

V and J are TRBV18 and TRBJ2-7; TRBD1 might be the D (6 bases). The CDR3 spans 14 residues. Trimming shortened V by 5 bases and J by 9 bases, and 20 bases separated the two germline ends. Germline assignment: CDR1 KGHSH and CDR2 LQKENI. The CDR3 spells CASSSTGKTSVQYF. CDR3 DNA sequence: TGTGCCAGCTCATCCACAGGGAAGACAAGCGTGCAGTACTTC.

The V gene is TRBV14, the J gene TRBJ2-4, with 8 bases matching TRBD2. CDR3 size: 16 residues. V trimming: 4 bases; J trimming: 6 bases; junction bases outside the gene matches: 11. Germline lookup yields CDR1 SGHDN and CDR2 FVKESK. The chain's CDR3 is CASSRSKAGGANIQYF. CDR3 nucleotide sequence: TGTGCCAGCAGCCGGAGCAAGGCCGGGGGGGCAAACATTCAGTACTTC.

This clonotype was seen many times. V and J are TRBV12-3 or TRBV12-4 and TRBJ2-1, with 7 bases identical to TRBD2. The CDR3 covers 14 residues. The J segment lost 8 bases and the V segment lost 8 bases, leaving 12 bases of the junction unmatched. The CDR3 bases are TGTGCCAGCCGCGCAGCGGGGCCAAGGGATGAGCAGTTCTTC. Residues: CASRAAGPRDEQFF.

The CDR3 loop reads CASSLAKSASGGEQYF. CDR3 coding DNA: TGCGCCAGCAGCTTGGCCAAATCGGCTAGCGGGGGAGAGCAGTACTTC. This sequence joins TRBV5-1 and TRBJ2-7; TRBD2 matches at 10 bases. The CDR3 is 16 amino acids. V shed 0 bases and J 7 bases; nucleotides not matched to a gene: 10. Germline V gene data show CDR1 as SGHRS and CDR2 as YFSETQ.

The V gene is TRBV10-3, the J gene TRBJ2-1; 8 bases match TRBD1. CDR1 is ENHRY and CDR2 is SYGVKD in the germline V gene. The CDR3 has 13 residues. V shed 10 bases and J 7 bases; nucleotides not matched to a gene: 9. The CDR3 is CATADRVENEQFF. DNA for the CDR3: TGTGCCACGGCGGACAGGGTAGAGAATGAGCAGTTCTTC.

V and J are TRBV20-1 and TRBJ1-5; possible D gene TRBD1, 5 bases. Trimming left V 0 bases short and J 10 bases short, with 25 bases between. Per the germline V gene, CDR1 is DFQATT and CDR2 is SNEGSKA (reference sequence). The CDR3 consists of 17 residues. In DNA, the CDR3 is TGCAGTGCTAGAGATTCGTCCCATGTCGGGACCACGAACCCCCAGCATTTT. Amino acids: CSARDSSHVGTTNPQHF.